This TCR beta chain derives from a study of cytomegalovirus exposure and HLA in healthy donors. As for this clone: Its antigen is as yet unknown.

Between the trimmed V and J ends, which lost 2 bases and 4 bases, there was a span of 5 bases. The CDR3 contains 12 residues. Germline V gene sequence: CDR1 LNHDA, CDR2 SQIVND (reference sequence). PCR amplification relied on 60 Vbeta primers (plus 13 Jbeta primers). Profiled with immunoSEQ multiplex PCR; TCRdb holds only in-frame clones, not every one. The repertoire has more than 150,000 clones, roughly 79% of them found once; the top ten carry roughly 3%. The study's findings and limits: The presence/absence work took it that sequencing depth was about the same across donors. No immune exposure information besides CMV serostatus was available. Earlier results showed most TCR beta V segments being productive about 87% or about 30% of the time. For most subjects, TCR beta sequences were reported to predict HLA-A and HLA-B alleles with accuracy.

V is TRBV19 and J is TRBJ1-2; D uncertain. Sequenced material: PBMCs. The sequence derives from a woman aged 45-60 years in good health and CMV-seropositive. The CDR3 nucleotides are TGTGCCAGTAGTATAAGGAGCTATGGCTACACCTTC. Translated: CASSIRSYGYTF.